The text below deals with one T cell receptor beta chain. This clone was picked up one time. Its antigen remains unidentified. There are no base qualities to consult, and no much larger clone falls within one base. CDR1 and CDR2 are drawn from the germline V gene: SGHRS, YFSETQ. Between the V and J ends, shortened by 8 bases and 5 bases respectively, the junction contains 19 bases. Spanning cysteine to phenylalanine, the CDR3 consists of 14 amino acids. Just CDR3 DNA is preserved here, 42 bases in frame from base 1. TCR CDR3 regions were amplified from genomic DNA by multiplex PCR using the deep immunoSEQ assay. For each cell subset, the extracted genomic DNA was distributed evenly across all wells of several immunoSEQ 96-well plates, and each plate served as one replicate. For unsorted PBMC, around 300 ng of genomic DNA, equivalent to 25,000 to 35,000 T cell genomes, went into each replicate PCR. Ten immunoSEQ deep assay plates were used to sequence unsorted PBMC genomic DNA. Purified libraries were measured with a Qubit 3.0 fluorometer, size-checked on a Bioanalyzer 2100, and measured again with the KAPA Library Quantification kit. Every immunoSEQ 96-well plate was sequenced on a separate single-read 150-cycle Illumina NextSeq 550 flow cell. The published analysis was carried out like this. The immunoSEQ output contained only junctional sequences without quality scores, so filtering could not match that applied to full-length reads. Sequences were annotated with PyIR, a Python wrapper for IgBLAST v1.9, and V/J genes and CDR3 were assigned using IMGT germline references. Any read was removed if the V/J assignment was weak (E-value above 1e-6), the CDR3 was missing, or the read contained stop codons, out-of-frame junctions, or ambiguous translated residues. V3J clonotypes were defined as sequences sharing an identical inferred V gene, J gene, and CDR3 amino acid sequence. To compute the percentage overlap between repertoires, the number of shared unique clonotypes was divided by the size of the smaller repertoire. Richness of each repertoire was evaluated using RTK rarefaction, the Chao1 estimator, and Recon v2.1 estimates of unobserved clonotypes. Sourced from immuneACCESS, this table was stored by TCRdb with only in-frame sequences that have V and J called. A share of the clones is absent; for the studies checked, an unresolved V gene accounts for under half, and the remainder has no known explanation. V, J and clone size were drawn from that table, and D and trimming were deduced from the DNA. The sample contains about 480,000 clones, 60% to 80% of them found a single time. 9.5% to 15% of the sample belongs to the ten largest clones.

The donors were healthy, HIV-negative adults who had no recently reported acute infections or vaccinations. All donors were Caucasian adults living in Nashville, Tennessee, USA. For unsorted samples, roughly 81 million PBMCs were counted and genomic DNA was extracted with the QIAamp DNA Blood Mini kit. After blood collection by leukapheresis, PBMCs were isolated using Ficoll-Histopaque density gradient centrifugation and then cryopreserved in the vapor phase of liquid nitrogen. The data belong to a study of shared clonotypes between healthy human individuals (dated by TCRdb to 2018 to 2020). Some background on the complete study: The cohort comprised a couple of women and a few men aged 18 to 49 years. Blood TCR repertoires of five healthy adults were deeply sequenced to estimate repertoire size and the extent of clonotype sharing between individuals. To increase sequencing depth and limit assay-specific biases, different laboratories used diverse techniques to prepare libraries and sequence TCR repertoires. Each donor's leukapheresis produced roughly between about 0.85 and 10 billion PBMCs.

General findings and caveats noted by the study authors: Because the study included only a small number of donors, the genetic and exposure-history diversity represented was limited. Pairwise subsampling led to the expectation that sequencing depth would affect the degree of clonotype sharing among donors. Sampling was restricted to blood, and TCR repertoires in tissue are likely to differ from TCR repertoires in blood.

The sequencing sample was made of PBMCs. The clonotype originates from a woman aged 35 to 49 in good health. Some clones in this sample may be carry-over from other donors' samples. The chain links TRBV5-1 with TRBJ1-2, and perhaps TRBD1 as D gene, on 5 matching bases. The DNA is as follows: TGCGCCAGTACGCGTGGCCGGGACGGGTATGGCTACACCTTC. It codes for CASTRGRDGYGYTF.